The present entry profiles one T cell receptor (beta chain) with its context. The data stem from a study of T cell changes during pregnancy in multiple sclerosis. Clones were read by immunoSEQ multiplex PCR, and TCRdb kept only the in-frame ones, dropping some. The sample carries about 120,000 clones, 90% to 95% recorded once. Germline assignment: CDR1 SGHDT and CDR2 YYEEEE. With 1 base removed from V and 4 bases from J, the gap between germline ends came to 8 bases. The CDR3 runs 13 residues. The specimen was peripheral blood, collected before pregnancy. This receptor was obtained from a female donor with multiple sclerosis, enrolled in a pregnancy study. The V gene is TRBV5-6, the J gene TRBJ1-1; possible D gene TRBD1, 5 bases. This CDR3 reads CASSLRGSTEAFF. DNA for the CDR3: TGTGCCAGCAGCTTGAGGGGAAGCACTGAAGCTTTCTTT.